This TCR beta chain was sequenced in a study of blood T cells in healthy people across ages. Study observations and caveats: With naive T cell percentage, TCR beta diversity showed a strong correlation. Among long-lived donors, naive CD4+ cells were more numerous and diversity higher than in aged donors. As age increased, TCR beta diversity per million T cells fell in a roughly linear fashion.

In this sample, this clonotype turned up a few times. Its target is not known. This CDR3 is built from 11 residues. Germline V gene data show CDR1 as DFQATT and CDR2 as SNEGSKA (reference sequence). V was shortened by 8 bases and J by 2 bases, with 9 bases between the two germline ends. A sample-barcoded 5' primer and a J-beta primer mix were used in a second PCR of about 6 to 12 cycles. TCRdb re-derived calls from the 5' RACE reads in MiXCR, one entry per CDR3 protein. The sample holds roughly 1,500,000 distinct CDR3 sequences, around two fifths seen once. The chain joins TRBV20-1 to TRBJ1-2; perhaps TRBD1 as D (5 bases). The source material was blood. The TCR was taken from a young woman in good health. This chain's CDR3 is CSIGGNYGYTF. CDR3 nucleotide sequence: TGCAGTATTGGGGGAAACTATGGCTACACCTTC.